This record concerns one T cell receptor (beta chain) sequence. This sample was taken from a study of radiotherapy plus CTLA-4 blockade in lung cancer. Sequencing was performed with immunoSEQ multiplex PCR; in TCRdb, only in-frame clones are kept and a portion is missing. The data contain about 15,000 clones, 80% to 90% of them singletons. This CDR3 has 13 residues. V was trimmed by 6 bases and J by 7 bases, leaving 13 bases between them. Germline CDR1 ENHRY, CDR2 SYGVKD. The sequence derives from a human donor with non-small cell lung cancer that progressed on radiotherapy plus ipilimumab. Some clones in this sample may be carry-over from other donors' samples. The sequencing here drew on peripheral blood, taken from a patient treated with radiotherapy plus ipilimumab. The chain is built from TRBV10-3 and TRBJ2-1, with a tentative D call TRBD2 (5 bases). In DNA form, the CDR3 reads TGTGCCATCAGGAGGGCCATTGGGAATGAGCAGTTCTTC. The encoded protein is CAIRRAIGNEQFF.